The rows below give T cell receptor beta chains drawn from one sample of a study of blood T cells in healthy people across ages. TCRdb used MiXCR to reprocess the 5' RACE reads, holding one entry per CDR3 protein. The table lists about 830,000 distinct CDR3 sequences, under 80% of them singletons, with 25% to 35% in the top ten. Sequencing used blood. The source of these receptors is a man in his thirties or forties in good health. Each CDR3 is given with its conserved first and last residue.

j_call v_call cdr3_length cdr3_aa
TRBJ1-1 TRBV20-1 13 CSARYRADTEAFF
TRBJ2-1 TRBV7-2 19 CASSLVGGASGASYNEQFF
. TRBV21-1 15 CASPLIQTGSETQYF
TRBJ2-7 TRBV20-1 14 CRARDRAAEGIQYF
TRBJ1-5 TRBV7-8 21 CASSLASPYQNWGDSNQPQHF
. TRBV20-1 13 CSAKGRQAYEQYF
TRBJ2-1 TRBV28 20 CASPPRASGGQDLTYNEQFF
TRBJ2-1 TRBV27 13 CASSPGPGIEQFF
TRBJ1-4 TRBV3-1 13 CASSPGEQEKLFF
TRBJ2-3 TRBV14 13 CASTPDSTDTQYF
. TRBV4-3 15 CASSPGASVRETQYF
TRBJ2-1 TRBV19 12 CASSIVGKEQFF
TRBJ2-5 TRBV29-1 14 CSVEVRGSQETRYF
TRBJ2-4 TRBV28 13 CASSSYVKGEQYF
TRBJ1-4 TRBV10-3 11 CATQTDQKLFF
TRBJ1-5 TRBV7-2 18 CASSLGGGSSYSNQPQHF
TRBJ2-5 TRBV6-6 13 CASRMTGAETQYF
TRBJ2-1 TRBV5-6 17 CASSLQLLAETAHEQFF
TRBJ2-1 TRBV2 15 CASSEGLARGHEQFF
TRBJ1-5 TRBV7-9 15 CASSSGQARYQPQHF
TRBJ2-3 TRBV7-3 15 CASSLQGIGLDTQYF
TRBJ2-3 TRBV7-2 16 CASSLRRGSPTDTQYF